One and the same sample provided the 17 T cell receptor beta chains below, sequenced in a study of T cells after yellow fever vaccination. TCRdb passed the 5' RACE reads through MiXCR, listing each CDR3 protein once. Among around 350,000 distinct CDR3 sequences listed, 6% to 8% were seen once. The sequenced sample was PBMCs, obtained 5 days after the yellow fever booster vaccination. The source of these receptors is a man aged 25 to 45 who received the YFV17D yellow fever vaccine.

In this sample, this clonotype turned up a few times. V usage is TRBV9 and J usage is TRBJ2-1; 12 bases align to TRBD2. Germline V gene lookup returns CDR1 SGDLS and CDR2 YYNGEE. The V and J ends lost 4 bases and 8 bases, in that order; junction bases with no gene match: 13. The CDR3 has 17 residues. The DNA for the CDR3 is TGTGCCAGCAGCCCAACGGGAACTAGCGGGAGGTTGGATGAGCAGTTCTTC. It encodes CASSPTGTSGRLDEQFF.

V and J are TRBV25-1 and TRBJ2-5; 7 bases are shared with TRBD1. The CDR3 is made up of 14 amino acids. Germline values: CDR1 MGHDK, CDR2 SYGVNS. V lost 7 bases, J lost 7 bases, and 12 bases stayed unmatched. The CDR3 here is CASTRTGGEMTQYF. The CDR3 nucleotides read TGTGCCAGCACTAGGACAGGAGGTGAAATGACCCAGTACTTC.

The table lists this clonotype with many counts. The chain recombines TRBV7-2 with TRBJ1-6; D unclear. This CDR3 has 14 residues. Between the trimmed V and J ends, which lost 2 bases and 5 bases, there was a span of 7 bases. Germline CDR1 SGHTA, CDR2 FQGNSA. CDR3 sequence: CASSLILDNSPLHF. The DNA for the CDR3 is TGTGCCAGCAGCTTAATCTTGGATAATTCACCCCTCCACTTT. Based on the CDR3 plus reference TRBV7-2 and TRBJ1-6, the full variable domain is GAGVSQSPSNKVTEKGKDVELRCDPISGHTALYWYRQSLGQGLEFLIYFQGNSAPDKSGLPSDRFSAERTGGSVSTLTIQRTQQEDSAVYLCASSLILDNSPLHFGNGTRLTVT.

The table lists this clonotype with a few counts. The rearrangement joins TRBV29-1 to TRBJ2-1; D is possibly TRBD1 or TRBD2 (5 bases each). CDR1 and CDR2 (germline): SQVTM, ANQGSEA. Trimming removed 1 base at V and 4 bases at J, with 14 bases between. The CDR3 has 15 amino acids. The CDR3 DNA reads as TGCAGCGTTGAAGGTGAGGGGCGGGCGTACAATGAGCAGTTCTTC. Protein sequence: CSVEGEGRAYNEQFF.

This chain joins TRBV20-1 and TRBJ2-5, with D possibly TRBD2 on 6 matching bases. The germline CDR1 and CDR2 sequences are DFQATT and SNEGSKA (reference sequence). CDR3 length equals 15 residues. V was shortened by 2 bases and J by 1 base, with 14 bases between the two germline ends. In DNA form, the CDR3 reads TGCAGTGCTAGACCGCCCGGGACTGGCCAAGAGACCCAGTACTTC. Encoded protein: CSARPPGTGQETQYF.

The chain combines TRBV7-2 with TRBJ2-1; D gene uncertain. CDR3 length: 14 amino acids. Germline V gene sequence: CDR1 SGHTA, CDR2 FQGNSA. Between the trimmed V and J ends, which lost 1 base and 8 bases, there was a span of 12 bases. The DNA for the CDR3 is TGTGCCAGCAGCTTAGGATCCCAGAGACATGAGCAGTTCTTC. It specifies CASSLGSQRHEQFF.

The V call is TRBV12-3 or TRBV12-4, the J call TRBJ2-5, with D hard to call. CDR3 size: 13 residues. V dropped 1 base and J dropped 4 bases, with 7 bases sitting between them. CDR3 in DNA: TGTGCCAGCAGTTTAGGAAGGCGAGAGACCCAGTACTTC. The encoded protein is CASSLGRRETQYF.

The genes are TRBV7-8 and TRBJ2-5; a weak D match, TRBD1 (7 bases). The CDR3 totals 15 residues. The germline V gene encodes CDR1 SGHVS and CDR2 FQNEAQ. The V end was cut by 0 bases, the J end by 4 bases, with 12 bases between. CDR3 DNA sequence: TGTGCCAGCAGCTTAGCCCCAGGGGGGTTAGAGACCCAGTACTTC. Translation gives CASSLAPGGLETQYF.

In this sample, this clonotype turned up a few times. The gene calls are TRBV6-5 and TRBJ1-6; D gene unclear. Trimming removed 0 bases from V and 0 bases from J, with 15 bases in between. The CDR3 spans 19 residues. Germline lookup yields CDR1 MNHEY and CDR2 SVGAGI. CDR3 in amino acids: CASSYSSDGRSSYNSPLHF. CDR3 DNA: TGTGCCAGCAGTTACTCGAGTGACGGAAGGAGCTCCTATAATTCACCCCTCCACTTT.

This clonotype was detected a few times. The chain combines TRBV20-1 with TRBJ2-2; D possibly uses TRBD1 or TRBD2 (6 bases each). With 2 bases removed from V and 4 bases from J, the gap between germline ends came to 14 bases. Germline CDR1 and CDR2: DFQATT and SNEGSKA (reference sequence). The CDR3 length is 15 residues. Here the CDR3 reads CSARTGARSTGELFF. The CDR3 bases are TGCAGTGCTAGAACGGGGGCGCGTAGCACCGGGGAGCTGTTTTTT.

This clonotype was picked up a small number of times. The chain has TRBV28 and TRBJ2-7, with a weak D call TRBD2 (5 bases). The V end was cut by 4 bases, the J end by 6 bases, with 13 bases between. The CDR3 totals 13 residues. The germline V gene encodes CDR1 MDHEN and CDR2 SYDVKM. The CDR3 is CASSSITSSEQYF. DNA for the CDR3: TGTGCCAGCAGTTCAATAACTAGTAGCGAGCAGTACTTC.

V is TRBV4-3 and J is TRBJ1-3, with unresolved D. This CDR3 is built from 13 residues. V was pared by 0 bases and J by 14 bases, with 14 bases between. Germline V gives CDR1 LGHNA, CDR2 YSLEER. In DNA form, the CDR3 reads TGCGCCAGCAGCCAAGATCTGGGCAGCGCCTTATATTTT. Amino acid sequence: CASSQDLGSALYF.

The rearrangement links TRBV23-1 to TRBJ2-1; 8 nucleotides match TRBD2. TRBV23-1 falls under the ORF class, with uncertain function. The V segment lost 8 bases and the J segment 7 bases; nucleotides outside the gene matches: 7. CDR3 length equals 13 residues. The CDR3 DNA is TGCGCCAGCGGGGGGTTAGCGGGAAATGAGCAGTTCTTC. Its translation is CASGGLAGNEQFF.

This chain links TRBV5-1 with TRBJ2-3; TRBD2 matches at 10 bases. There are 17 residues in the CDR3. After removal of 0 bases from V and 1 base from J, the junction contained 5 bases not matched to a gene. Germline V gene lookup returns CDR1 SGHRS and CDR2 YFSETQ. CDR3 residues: CASSLGTGTSGTDTQYF. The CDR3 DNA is TGCGCCAGCAGCTTGGGGACCGGGACTAGCGGCACAGATACGCAGTATTTT.

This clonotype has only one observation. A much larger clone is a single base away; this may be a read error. The CDR3 spells CASSLALAGDTDTLYF. In DNA form, the CDR3 reads TGCGCCAGCAGCTTGGCGCTAGCGGGAGACACAGATACGCTGTATTTT. The genes are TRBV5-1 and TRBJ2-3; TRBD2 matches at 10 bases. The CDR3 is made up of 16 amino acids. Germline values: CDR1 SGHRS, CDR2 YFSETQ.

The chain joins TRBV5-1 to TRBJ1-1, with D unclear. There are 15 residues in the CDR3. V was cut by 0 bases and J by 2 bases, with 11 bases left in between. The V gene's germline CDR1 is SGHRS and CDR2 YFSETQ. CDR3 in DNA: TGCGCCAGCAGCTTGGTCAGGACGGTAAACACTGAAGCTTTCTTT. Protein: CASSLVRTVNTEAFF.

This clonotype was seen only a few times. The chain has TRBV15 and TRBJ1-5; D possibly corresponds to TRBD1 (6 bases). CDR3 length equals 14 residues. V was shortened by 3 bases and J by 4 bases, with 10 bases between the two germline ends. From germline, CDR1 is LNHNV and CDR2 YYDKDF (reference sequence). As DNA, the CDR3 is TGTGCCACCAGCAGTTGGGGGCAAAATCAGCCCCAGCATTTT. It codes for CATSSWGQNQPQHF.